The 27 T cell receptor beta chains below were found in one sample sequenced in a study of cytomegalovirus exposure and HLA in healthy donors. 60 Vbeta and 13 Jbeta primers were used in PCR. The data were produced by immunoSEQ multiplex PCR, yet TCRdb's version contains in-frame clones alone and is incomplete. The sample comprises about 200,000 clones, more than 80% of which are singletons, and 2.5% to 3% rests with the top ten. The sequenced sample consisted of PBMCs. The source is a man between 25 and 39 years old in good health and CMV-seronegative.

This clone was detected only a few times. The rearrangement uses TRBV13 and TRBJ2-7; 12 bases agree with TRBD1. The CDR3 loop spans 14 amino acids. CDR1 and CDR2 from the germline V gene are PRHDT and FYEKMQ (reference sequence). V shed 5 bases, J shed 6 bases, and the junction held 5 bases outside the gene matches. DNA of the CDR3: TGTGCCAGCAGCGCCGGGACAGGGGGCGCCGAGCAGTACTTC. It codes for CASSAGTGGAEQYF.

This chain joins TRBV27 and TRBJ1-2; 8 nucleotides line up with TRBD1. The V segment lost 4 bases and the J segment 6 bases; nucleotides outside the gene matches: 7. The CDR3 totals 14 residues. Germline V gene data show CDR1 as MNHEY and CDR2 as SMNVEV (reference sequence). In DNA, the CDR3 is TGTGCCAGCAGTTCCGACAGGGGAAGGCATGGCTACACCTTC. Translated, it gives CASSSDRGRHGYTF.

The V and J genes are TRBV10-3 and TRBJ2-5, with 11 nucleotides matching TRBD1. The CDR3 sequence is 15 residues long. Germline V gives CDR1 ENHRY, CDR2 SYGVKD. The ends lost 1 base at V and 5 bases at J; junction bases unmatched: 3. CDR3 bases: TGTGCCATCAGTGAGTGGACAGGGGGCCTGGAGACCCAGTACTTC. Translated: CAISEWTGGLETQYF.

The chain is built from TRBV18 and TRBJ2-3, with a tentative D call TRBD2 (6 bases). Germline values: CDR1 KGHSH, CDR2 LQKENI. V shed 2 bases and J shed 12 bases, with 24 bases lying between them. This CDR3 is built from 16 residues. CDR3 sequence reads: CASSPSQTGTGLSQYF. CDR3 nucleotide sequence: TGTGCCAGCTCACCAAGCCAAACCGGGACTGGCTTATCTCAGTATTTT. The whole variable domain, filled in from reference TRBV18 and TRBJ2-3, reads NAGVMQNPRHLVRRRGQEARLRCSPMKGHSHVYWYRQLPEEGLKFMVYLQKENIIDESGMPKERFSAEFPKEGPSILRIQQVVRGDSAAYFCASSPSQTGTGLSQYFGPGTRLTVL.

The chain combines TRBV9 with TRBJ2-5; 7 bases match TRBD2. V lost 2 bases, J lost 5 bases, and 12 bases stayed unmatched. CDR1 and CDR2 (germline): SGDLS, YYNGEE. The CDR3 contains 16 residues. The CDR3 coding sequence is TGTGCCAGCAGCGTTGGGGGACTACTCCTGGGGGAGACCCAGTACTTC. Encoded protein: CASSVGGLLLGETQYF.

The chain is built from TRBV10-1 and TRBJ1-2; D not resolved. CDR3 size: 13 residues. V lost 4 bases and J 7 bases, leaving 13 bases between the germline ends. Germline values: CDR1 WNHNN, CDR2 SYGVQD (reference sequence). The CDR3 region has the DNA TGCGCCAGCAGTGGTCACGGGTATGGTGGCTACACCTTC. Its translation is CASSGHGYGGYTF.

CDR3 residues: CASSPPGTGSYNEQFF. The CDR3 region has the DNA TGTGCCAGCAGCCCGCCGGGGACAGGGAGTTACAATGAGCAGTTCTTC. The chain links TRBV9 to TRBJ2-1; TRBD1 matches 9 bases. CDR1 is SGDLS, CDR2 YYNGEE, per germline. Germline trimming cut 4 bases from V and 4 bases from J; bases unmatched to any gene: 9. This CDR3 is 16 amino acids long.

The chain combines TRBV27 with TRBJ2-7, with 10 nucleotides matching TRBD1. This CDR3 is 15 amino acids long. Unmatched junction bases numbered 7, after V lost 2 bases and J lost 6 bases. Germline-derived CDR1 and CDR2 are MNHEY and SMNVEV (reference sequence). Here the CDR3 reads CASSLGTGEFFEQYF. The CDR3 DNA sequence: TGTGCCAGCAGTTTAGGGACAGGGGAATTTTTCGAGCAGTACTTC.

The chain has TRBV7-8 and TRBJ2-3, with 8 nucleotides matching TRBD1. The ends lost 3 bases at V and 1 base at J; junction bases unmatched: 12. This CDR3 has 18 amino acids. Per germline, CDR1 SGHVS and CDR2 FQNEAQ. The chain's CDR3 is CASSFAAWTGKGTDTQYF. The DNA for the CDR3 is TGTGCCAGCAGCTTCGCCGCGTGGACAGGGAAGGGCACAGATACGCAGTATTTT.

The DNA for the CDR3 is TGTGCCAGCAGCTCGTCGGGGAACTCACCCCTCCACTTT. It translates to CASSSSGNSPLHF. This rearrangement joins TRBV7-9 to TRBJ1-6; no firm D call. V dropped 4 bases and J dropped 10 bases, with 11 bases sitting between them. CDR3 length equals 13 residues. CDR1 and CDR2 from the germline V gene are SEHNR and FQNEAQ (reference sequence).

The chain couples TRBV2 to TRBJ1-4, with 10 bases matching TRBD1. The CDR3 loop spans 14 amino acids. The junction had 6 bases not matched to a gene; V was cut back by 7 bases and J by 7 bases. The germline CDR1 and CDR2 sequences are SNHLY and FYNNEI. CDR3 sequence reads: CASNPGTGVEKLFF. In nucleotides, the CDR3 is TGTGCCAGCAACCCGGGGACAGGGGTTGAAAAACTGTTTTTT.

This clone occurred a few times. The chain carries TRBV19 and TRBJ1-2, with D perhaps TRBD1 (6 bases). This CDR3 spans 12 amino acids. V dropped 6 bases and J dropped 7 bases, with 12 bases sitting between them. CDR1 LNHDA and CDR2 SQIVND come from the germline V gene (reference sequence). The DNA for the CDR3 is TGTGCCAGTAGGGGGGACATTCGTGGCTACACCTTC. This sequence encodes CASRGDIRGYTF.

A note on this clone: The sample carries other DNA sequences with the same CDR3. The chain is built from TRBV20-1 and TRBJ1-1; D uncertain. Germline V lookup: CDR1 DFQATT, CDR2 SNEGSKA (reference sequence). This CDR3 comprises 8 residues. Trimming cost V 5 bases and J 11 bases, with 6 bases left between them. The CDR3 region is CSAAGAFF. Written as DNA, the CDR3 is TGCAGTGCTGCGGGGGCTTTCTTT.

The chain links TRBV28 to TRBJ2-7; D unclear. V shed 2 bases and J shed 2 bases, with 4 bases lying between them. Germline CDR1 MDHEN, CDR2 SYDVKM. This CDR3 has 12 amino acids. The DNA of the CDR3 is TGTGCCAGCAGTTTACAGACCTACGAGCAGTACTTC. Translation: CASSLQTYEQYF.

Concerning this clone itself: The same CDR3 can be traced to other DNA sequences in this sample. The chain couples TRBV4-1 to TRBJ2-7; 11 nucleotides match TRBD1. Germline values: CDR1 MGHRA, CDR2 YSYEKL. V gave up 3 bases and J gave up 2 bases; unmatched junction bases: 0. The length of the CDR3 is 14 residues. The CDR3 reads CASSQGQGAYEQYF. DNA for the CDR3: TGCGCCAGCAGCCAGGGACAGGGGGCCTACGAGCAGTACTTC.

In its sample, this clone was seen once. V is TRBV7-9 and J is TRBJ2-5, with TRBD2 identical over 10 bases. The germline gives CDR1 SEHNR, CDR2 FQNEAQ (reference sequence). Trimming at V came to 2 bases and at J to 4 bases, leaving 7 bases not matched to a gene. This CDR3 has 16 residues. Here the CDR3 reads CASSLLAGAGGETQYF. CDR3 bases: TGTGCCAGCAGCTTACTAGCGGGGGCCGGAGGAGAGACCCAGTACTTC.

The CDR3 loop reads CSVEDRFRGRDEQFF. The CDR3 bases are TGCAGCGTTGAAGACCGGTTCAGGGGCCGTGATGAGCAGTTCTTC. The rearrangement uses TRBV29-1 and TRBJ2-1; D is possibly TRBD1 (6 bases). Trimming stripped 0 bases from V and 8 bases from J, with 17 bases between. Per the germline V gene, CDR1 is SQVTM and CDR2 is ANQGSEA. This CDR3 region has 15 residues.

This chain joins TRBV9 and TRBJ1-2; 8 bases match TRBD1. Trimming cost V 7 bases and J 8 bases; bases outside gene matches: 7. CDR1 is SGDLS and CDR2 is YYNGEE in the germline V gene. This CDR3 has 12 amino acids. The CDR3 protein is CASLDRAGGYTF. CDR3 nucleotides: TGTGCCAGCCTGGACAGGGCTGGAGGCTACACCTTC.

V and J are TRBV28 and TRBJ2-1, with 11 bases aligning to TRBD2. The V segment lost 3 bases and the J segment 8 bases; nucleotides outside the gene matches: 12. Germline values: CDR1 MDHEN, CDR2 SYDVKM. The length of the CDR3 is 17 residues. The CDR3 region has the DNA TGTGCCAGCAGTTTGGGATTTAGCGGGGGGGCGATAGATGAGCAGTTCTTC. Amino acid sequence: CASSLGFSGGAIDEQFF.

The chain carries TRBV27 and TRBJ1-1; D possibly corresponds to TRBD1 (5 bases). Germline lookup yields CDR1 MNHEY and CDR2 SMNVEV (reference sequence). The length of the CDR3 is 14 residues. With 2 bases removed from V and 5 bases from J, the gap between germline ends came to 12 bases. The CDR3, as DNA: TGTGCCAGCAGTTTAGGGCACCGGGGGACTGAAGCTTTCTTT. Its protein is CASSLGHRGTEAFF.

The J gene is TRBJ1-5, the V gene TRBV5-4; D remains unclear. The V gene's germline CDR1 is SGHNT and CDR2 YYREEE (reference sequence). The CDR3 extends over 14 amino acids. Trimming took 3 bases from V and 2 from J, leaving 9 bases between them. The CDR3 DNA reads TGTGCCAGCAGCTGGGGAGGAGGCAATCAGCCCCAGCATTTT. Translation gives CASSWGGGNQPQHF. The full variable domain, in which reference TRBV5-4 and TRBJ1-5 provide the parts outside the CDR3, is ETGVTQSPTHLIKTRGQQVTLRCSSQSGHNTVSWYQQALGQGPQFIFQYYREEENGRGNFPPRFSGLQFPNYSSELNVNALELDDSALYLCASSWGGGNQPQHFGDGTRLSIL.

The V call is TRBV10-3, the J call TRBJ2-1, with 7 bases lining up with TRBD1. V was clipped by 5 bases and J by 2 bases; unmatched bases: 3. The CDR3 covers 14 residues. Germline-derived CDR1 and CDR2 are ENHRY and SYGVKD. The CDR3 loop reads CAISRTGAYNEQFF. CDR3 coding DNA: TGTGCCATCAGTCGGACAGGAGCCTACAATGAGCAGTTCTTC.

The chain is built from TRBV6-1 and TRBJ2-3, with a possible D match to TRBD2 (6 bases). Germline loops: CDR1 MNHNS, CDR2 SASEGT. The CDR3 runs to 14 residues. The germline V and J ends were trimmed by 4 bases and 0 bases, with 8 bases remaining between them. CDR3 residues: CASSGAGSTDTQYF. The CDR3 DNA follows: TGTGCCAGCAGTGGAGCGGGCAGCACAGATACGCAGTATTTT.

This clone was counted only a few times. One junction end disagrees with the germline gene, perhaps due to a read error. The chain is built from TRBV7-9 and TRBJ2-1; D unresolved. The CDR3 loop spans 11 amino acids. Per germline, CDR1 SEHNR and CDR2 FQNEAQ (reference sequence). CDR3 loop: CSSSLSGEQFF. As DNA, the CDR3 is TGTTCCAGCAGTCTCTCGGGTGAGCAGTTCTTC.

The chain has TRBV27 and TRBJ1-4, with D perhaps matching TRBD1 (5 bases). The CDR3 runs 13 residues. Per germline, CDR1 MNHEY and CDR2 SMNVEV (reference sequence). The V gene lost 4 bases and the J gene lost 7 bases, with 10 bases spanning the gap. Here the CDR3 DNA reads TGTGCCAGCAGTTGGGGGGGTGGTGAAAAACTGTTTTTT. Protein product: CASSWGGGEKLFF.

CDR3 sequence (DNA): TGTGCCAGCAGCCGAGGGAACTCCTATCCCAATGAGCAGTTCTTC. This sequence encodes CASSRGNSYPNEQFF. The V gene is TRBV7-3, the J gene TRBJ2-1; the D gene is possibly TRBD2 (5 bases). The CDR3 runs 15 residues. Per germline, CDR1 SGHTA and CDR2 FQGTGA. V was clipped by 5 bases and J by 6 bases, with 17 bases between them.

The rearrangement joins TRBV28 to TRBJ1-1; D possibly corresponds to TRBD1 (6 bases). CDR3 length: 13 amino acids. Germline V CDR1 and CDR2: MDHEN, SYDVKM. V lost 7 bases and J lost 1, with 10 bases in between. The CDR3 sequence is CASTEDRNTEAFF. Here the CDR3 DNA reads TGTGCCAGCACCGAGGACAGGAACACTGAAGCTTTCTTT.